This entry describes one TCR beta chain. Its antigen is not known. This sample is part of a study of T cell responses to AZD1222 COVID-19 vaccine. The V gene end was trimmed by 3 bases and the J gene end by 1 base; junction bases not matched to a gene: 7. CDR1 is SGHVS, CDR2 FNYEAQ, per germline. The CDR3 runs to 16 residues. Overall study results and limits: Baseline seropositivity occurred in only six AZD1222 recipients.

The method was immunoSEQ multiplex PCR; TCRdb's version includes in-frame clones alone and lacks a portion of them. The sample records more than 95,000 clones, over 75% being singletons. The chain employs TRBV7-6 and TRBJ2-3, with TRBD1 matching over 7 bases. This specimen was peripheral blood, taken on day 0 of MenACWY control vaccination. This sequence originates from an adult in good health. CDR3: CASSFRQGSGTDTQYF. DNA of the CDR3: TGTGCCAGCAGCTTCCGACAGGGATCGGGCACAGATACGCAGTATTTT.